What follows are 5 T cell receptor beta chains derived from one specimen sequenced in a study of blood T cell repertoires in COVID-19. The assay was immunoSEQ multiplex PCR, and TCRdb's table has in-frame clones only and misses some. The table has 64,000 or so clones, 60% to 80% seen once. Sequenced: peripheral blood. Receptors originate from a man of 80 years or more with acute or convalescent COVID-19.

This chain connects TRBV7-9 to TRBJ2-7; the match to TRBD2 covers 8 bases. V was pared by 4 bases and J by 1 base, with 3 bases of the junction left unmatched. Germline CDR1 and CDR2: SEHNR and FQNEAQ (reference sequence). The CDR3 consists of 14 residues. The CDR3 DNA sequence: TGTGCCAGCAGCTCCCGGGGGGGATCCTACGAGCAGTACTTC. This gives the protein CASSSRGGSYEQYF.

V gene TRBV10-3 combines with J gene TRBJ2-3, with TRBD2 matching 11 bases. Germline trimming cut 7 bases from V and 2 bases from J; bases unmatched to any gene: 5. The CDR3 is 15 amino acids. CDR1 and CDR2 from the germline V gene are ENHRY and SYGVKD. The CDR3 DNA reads TGTGCCATCAAAGGGACTAGCGGACACACAGATACGCAGTATTTT. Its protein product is CAIKGTSGHTDTQYF.

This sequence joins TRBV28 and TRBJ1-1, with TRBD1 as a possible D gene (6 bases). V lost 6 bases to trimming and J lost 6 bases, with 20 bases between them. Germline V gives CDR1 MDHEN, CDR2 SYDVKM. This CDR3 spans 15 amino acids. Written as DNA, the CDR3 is TGTGCCAGCAGCCTTACAGGGATCGTTGTCTCTGAAGCTTTCTTT. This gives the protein CASSLTGIVVSEAFF.

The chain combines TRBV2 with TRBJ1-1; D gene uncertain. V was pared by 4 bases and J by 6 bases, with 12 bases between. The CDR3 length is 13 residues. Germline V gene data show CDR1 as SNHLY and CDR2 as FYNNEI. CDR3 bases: TGTGCCAGCAGTGTAGCTGTGAGGGCTGAAGCTTTCTTT. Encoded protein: CASSVAVRAEAFF.

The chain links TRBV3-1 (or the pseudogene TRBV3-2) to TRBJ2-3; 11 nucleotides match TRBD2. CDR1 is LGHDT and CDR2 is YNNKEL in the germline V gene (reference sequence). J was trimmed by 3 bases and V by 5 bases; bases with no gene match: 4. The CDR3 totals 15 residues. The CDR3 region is CASSDRLAGTDTQYF. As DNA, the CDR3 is TGTGCCAGCAGCGATCGACTAGCGGGGACAGATACGCAGTATTTT.